The clone carrying this TCR beta chain occurred many times. PBMCs came from 10 ml fresh peripheral blood. This sample was included in a study of T cells in Graves' hyperthyroidism and ophthalmopathy. TCR beta CDR3 region amplification was performed from RNA transcripts. A set of HTBI primers served as the primers for a first-round RT-PCR of the TCR CDR3. Via MiXCR, TCRdb re-called the multiplex PCR reads, giving one row per CDR3 protein. Of about 210,000 distinct CDR3 sequences listed, 15% to 20% are singletons. Deletions cut 5 bases from V and 4 bases from J, with 10 bases between. This CDR3 spans 13 amino acids.

The genes are TRBV12-3 or TRBV12-4 and TRBJ2-3, with unresolved D. The TCR was taken from a middle-aged man with Graves' hyperthyroidism. The sequenced material came from blood. The DNA for the CDR3 is TGTGCCAGCAGTAATTCCTTGGCAGATACGCAGTATTTT. Translated: CASSNSLADTQYF.